The 22 T cell receptor beta chains given below trace back to one sample, sequenced in a study of T cell repertoires in cytomegalovirus infection. These TCRs' antigens remain unknown. TCRdb itself ran the reads through MiXCR, one entry per CDR3 protein. The data show 750,000 to 950,000 distinct CDR3 sequences, just under 30% seen once. Sequenced here: cultured CD8+ T cells from PBMCs, sampled from culture after CMV antigen stimulation. The receptors come from a human donor in good health (CMV status not recorded). Some clones in this sample may be carry-over from other donors' samples.

This rearrangement joins TRBV4-1 to TRBJ2-1, with TRBD2 matching over 8 bases. The V gene's germline CDR1 is MGHRA and CDR2 YSYEKL. V lost 5 bases to trimming and J lost 10 bases; unmatched junction nucleotides: 16. CDR3 length: 16 residues. CDR3 coding DNA: TGCGCCAGCAGCTTTCCAGGGGCGGGGGGACGTGGGGAGCAGTTCTTC. Amino acid sequence: CASSFPGAGGRGEQFF.

The chain couples TRBV4-2 to TRBJ1-5; perhaps TRBD1 as D (5 bases). Germline loops: CDR1 LGHNA, CDR2 YNFKEQ. V lost 2 bases and J lost 8, with 13 bases in between. This CDR3 contains 14 residues. CDR3 nucleotides: TGTGCCAGCAGCCAATCCGGGACCTCAGAGCCCCAGCATTTT. Encoded protein: CASSQSGTSEPQHF.

The chain joins TRBV9 to TRBJ2-1; TRBD2 is a possible D gene (6 bases). The CDR3 contains 14 residues. The V gene's germline CDR1 is SGDLS and CDR2 YYNGEE. V was shortened by 9 bases and J by 4 bases, with 17 bases between the two germline ends. As DNA, the CDR3 is TGTGCCACCCGAGAAAGGAGGGAGTACAATGAGCAGTTCTTC. It encodes CATRERREYNEQFF.

This clonotype was detected ten times or more. This chain links TRBV7-8 with TRBJ1-1, with no clear D. The CDR3 is 12 amino acids. The V gene's germline CDR1 is SGHVS and CDR2 FQNEAQ. V lost 5 bases, J lost 7 bases, and 11 bases lay in between. In nucleotides, the CDR3 is TGTGCCAGCAGCGAAGGAGGGCTTGAAGCTTTCTTT. This codes for CASSEGGLEAFF.

The chain carries TRBV4-1 and TRBJ2-7; the D call may be TRBD1 or TRBD2 (6 bases each). CDR1 is MGHRA and CDR2 is YSYEKL in the germline V gene. This CDR3 has 15 amino acids. Here the CDR3 reads CASSQRGRVTYEQYV. The DNA for the CDR3 is TGTGCCAGCAGCCAACGGGGGCGCGTAACCTACGAGCAGTACGTC.

V gene TRBV2 combines with J gene TRBJ1-1; 8 nucleotides align to TRBD1. After removal of 8 bases from V and 0 bases from J, the junction contained 11 bases not matched to a gene. Germline V gene sequence: CDR1 SNHLY, CDR2 FYNNEI. This CDR3 comprises 16 residues. The CDR3 nucleotides are TGTGCCAGCGATATACGACAGGGGCCTATGAACACTGAAGCTTTCTTT. This translates into CASDIRQGPMNTEAFF.

This clonotype was recorded a few times. The V call is TRBV18, the J call TRBJ1-2; D perhaps matches TRBD1 (5 bases). The CDR3 spans 13 residues. The V end lost 8 bases, the J end lost 0 bases, and 10 bases lay between the germline ends. Germline loops: CDR1 KGHSH, CDR2 LQKENI. The CDR3 bases are TGTGCCAGCGAAGCGGGGGCTAACTATGGCTACACCTTC. The encoded protein is CASEAGANYGYTF.

This clonotype was counted many times. The chain employs TRBV7-2 and TRBJ2-2, with TRBD1 as a possible D gene (6 bases). The germline V and J ends were trimmed by 1 base and 1 base, with 13 bases remaining between them. This CDR3 contains 17 residues. Germline V lookup: CDR1 SGHTA, CDR2 FQGNSA. CDR3 in amino acids: CASSLVPQGMNTGELFF. Written as DNA, the CDR3 is TGTGCCAGCAGCTTAGTCCCACAGGGTATGAACACCGGGGAGCTGTTTTTT.

This clonotype was seen a handful of times. The chain carries TRBV5-1 and TRBJ2-1; 8 bases agree with TRBD2. The CDR3 is 15 amino acids. Germline V CDR1 and CDR2: SGHRS, YFSETQ. Trimming cost V 4 bases and J 6 bases; bases outside gene matches: 9. CDR3 sequence (DNA): TGCGCCAGCAGCGCCCGCGGGGGGCCAGGCAATGAGCAGTTCTTC. It yields the protein CASSARGGPGNEQFF.

This clonotype was counted only a few times. This chain connects TRBV4-1 to TRBJ2-1; 9 bases fit TRBD1. Trimming removed 1 base from V and 7 bases from J; junction bases left unmatched: 11. Germline V gene sequence: CDR1 MGHRA, CDR2 YSYEKL. The length of the CDR3 is 17 residues. The CDR3 is CASSQVPGTGLGNEQFF. The CDR3, as DNA: TGCGCCAGCAGCCAAGTCCCCGGGACAGGGCTTGGGAATGAGCAGTTCTTC.

This chain connects TRBV6-2 or TRBV6-3 to TRBJ2-5, with D possibly matching TRBD1 (6 bases). The V end was cut by 3 bases, the J end by 1 base, with 24 bases between. The CDR3 length is 19 residues. The germline gives CDR1 MNHEY, CDR2 SVGEGT. DNA of the CDR3: TGTGCCAGCAGTTATTCTCTCTTTCGGACAGACCCTCTCCAAGAGACCCAGTACTTC. Translating it yields CASSYSLFRTDPLQETQYF.

This chain connects TRBV7-9 to TRBJ2-3, with D uncertain. The V end was cut by 7 bases, the J end by 3 bases, with 14 bases between. The length of the CDR3 is 14 residues. Per the germline V gene, CDR1 is SEHNR and CDR2 is FQNEAQ (reference sequence). The CDR3 reads CASTPLGRTDTQYF. The CDR3 DNA reads as TGTGCCAGCACCCCTTTGGGCAGGACAGATACGCAGTATTTT.

This clonotype has only a few counts. The chain has TRBV6-2 or TRBV6-3 and TRBJ1-1; D gene unclear. V lost 7 bases to trimming and J lost 0 bases, with 9 bases between them. CDR1 and CDR2 from the germline V gene are MNHEY and SVGEGT. This CDR3 comprises 13 residues. CDR3 region: CASKAGMNTEAFF. In DNA, the CDR3 is TGTGCCAGCAAAGCAGGTATGAACACTGAAGCTTTCTTT.

This clonotype showed up just a few times. The chain recombines TRBV12-3 or TRBV12-4 with TRBJ2-7; perhaps TRBD1 as D (6 bases). V dropped 3 bases and J dropped 5 bases, with 11 bases sitting between them. The CDR3 has 13 amino acids. The CDR3 is CASSLSQGHEQYF. CDR3 DNA sequence: TGTGCCAGCAGTTTGTCACAGGGCCACGAGCAGTACTTC.

This clonotype was found a few times. The gene calls are TRBV6-1 and TRBJ2-7; D possibly corresponds to TRBD1 (5 bases). The CDR3 spans 13 residues. V was shortened by 5 bases and J by 5 bases, with 13 bases between the two germline ends. Germline CDR1 and CDR2: MNHNS and SASEGT. Here the CDR3 reads CASSSGSFNEQYV. In nucleotides, the CDR3 is TGTGCCAGCAGTTCAGGGTCTTTTAACGAGCAGTACGTC.

The chain couples TRBV7-4 to TRBJ1-6, with D unresolved. V was clipped by 5 bases and J by 12 bases, with 5 bases between them. This CDR3 is built from 10 residues. Germline loops: CDR1 SGHVT, CDR2 SQSDAQ. The CDR3 sequence is CASSAGPLHF. CDR3 sequence (DNA): TGTGCCAGCAGCGCGGGACCCCTCCACTTT.

V gene TRBV11-2 combines with J gene TRBJ2-7, with unresolved D. Between the trimmed V and J ends, which lost 3 bases and 0 bases, there was a span of 6 bases. Germline V lookup: CDR1 SGHAT, CDR2 FQNNGV. There are 13 residues in the CDR3. The CDR3 loop reads CASSFASSYEQYV. CDR3 DNA sequence: TGTGCCAGCAGCTTTGCCAGCTCCTACGAGCAGTACGTC.

The chain is built from TRBV19 and TRBJ1-2; TRBD1 is a possible D gene (6 bases). CDR1 is LNHDA and CDR2 is SQIVND in the germline V gene (reference sequence). The CDR3 runs 12 residues. Trimming shortened V by 6 bases and J by 8 bases, and 13 bases separated the two germline ends. The chain's CDR3 is CASRERGEGYTF. The CDR3 DNA is TGTGCCAGTAGAGAAAGGGGGGAAGGCTACACCTTC. Using reference TRBV19 and TRBJ1-2 for the parts outside the CDR3, the full variable domain is DGGITQSPKYLFRKEGQNVTLSCEQNLNHDAMYWYRQDPGQGLRLIYYSQIVNDFQKGDIAEGYSVSREKKESFPLTVTSAQKNPTAFYLCASRERGEGYTFGSGTRLTVV.

The genes are TRBV6-5 and TRBJ2-5; perhaps TRBD1 as D (6 bases). This CDR3 region has 15 residues. V was cut by 8 bases and J by 2 bases, with 18 bases left in between. The germline gives CDR1 MNHEY, CDR2 SVGAGI. The CDR3 sequence is CASQTGWGPQETQYF. As DNA, the CDR3 is TGTGCCAGCCAGACGGGGTGGGGGCCTCAAGAGACCCAGTACTTC.

This clonotype was observed a handful of times. The chain combines TRBV7-7 with TRBJ2-7; 8 positions match TRBD1. This CDR3 has 13 residues. Germline V gives CDR1 SSHAT, CDR2 FNYEAQ (reference sequence). Here the CDR3 DNA reads TGTGCTAGCAGCTTACCGACAGGGGCCGAGCAGTACGTC. It is translated as CASSLPTGAEQYV.

This chain joins TRBV7-9 and TRBJ2-2; the match to TRBD2 covers 8 bases. CDR1 and CDR2 from the germline V gene are SEHNR and FQNEAQ (reference sequence). Unmatched junction bases numbered 6, after V lost 3 bases and J lost 3 bases. This CDR3 has 16 residues. CDR3 sequence reads: CASSFPASGYTGELFF. The CDR3, as DNA: TGTGCCAGCAGCTTTCCGGCTAGCGGGTACACCGGGGAGCTGTTTTTT.

J is TRBJ2-7 and V is TRBV20-1; tentative D call: TRBD2 (6 bases). The CDR3 is made up of 15 amino acids. Germline V gene sequence: CDR1 DFQATT, CDR2 SNEGSKA (reference sequence). V lost 3 bases and J lost 1, with 16 bases in between. The CDR3 coding sequence is TGCAGTGCTAGCATGGATCCCCGGGAGTCCTACGAGCAGTACTTC. Translated, it gives CSASMDPRESYEQYF.